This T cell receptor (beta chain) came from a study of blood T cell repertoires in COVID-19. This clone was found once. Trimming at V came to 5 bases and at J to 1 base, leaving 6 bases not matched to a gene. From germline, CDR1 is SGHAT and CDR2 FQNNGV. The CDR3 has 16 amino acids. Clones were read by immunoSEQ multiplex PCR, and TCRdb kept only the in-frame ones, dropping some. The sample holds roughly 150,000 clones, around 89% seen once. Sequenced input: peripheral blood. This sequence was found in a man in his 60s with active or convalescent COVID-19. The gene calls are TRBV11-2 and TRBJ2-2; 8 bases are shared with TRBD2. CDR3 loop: CASSIRAGGNTGELFF. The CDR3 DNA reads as TGTGCCAGCAGCATCCGTGCGGGGGGGAACACCGGGGAGCTGTTTTTT.